This T cell receptor beta chain was documented in a study of cytomegalovirus exposure and HLA in healthy donors. General study findings and limits: Relative to the approximately 630-donor mean, N-insertions were reportedly fewer in an Asian-associated ancestry cluster in a later analysis.

A note on this clone: As yet, its antigen is unknown.

Germline V lookup: CDR1 SNHLY, CDR2 FYNNEI. Trimming took 7 bases from V and 2 from J, leaving 14 bases between them. The CDR3 length is 14 residues. The study ran its PCR with 60 Vbeta and 13 Jbeta primers. Sequencing used immunoSEQ multiplex PCR; TCRdb keeps in-frame clones, though not all of them. The sample contains over 200,000 clones, about 78% of which appear only once. The TCR was taken from a male donor in good health and CMV-seronegative. The chain is built from TRBV2 and TRBJ2-5; D is undetermined. Sequencing input: PBMCs. CDR3: CASNPNRVQETQYF. Written as DNA, the CDR3 is TGTGCCAGCAACCCGAACCGGGTACAAGAGACCCAGTACTTC. The full variable domain, with the rest looked up from reference TRBV2 and TRBJ2-5, is EPEVTQTPSHQVTQMGQEVILRCVPISNHLYFYWYRQILGQKVEFLVSFYNNEISEKSEIFDDQFSVERPDGSNFTLKIRSTKLEDSAMYFCASNPNRVQETQYFGPGTRLLVL.